Each of the 13 T cell receptor beta chains below was sequenced from the same sample in a study of blood T cells in healthy people across ages. PCR was performed a second time for about 6 to 12 cycles using a sample-barcoded 5' primer and a J-beta primer mix. Each CDR3 protein is one row after TCRdb ran MiXCR on the 5' RACE reads. The data show some 1.5 million distinct CDR3 sequences, with roughly 27% seen just once and 7.7% held by the top ten. Sequenced material: blood. These receptors all stem from a woman aged 25 to 39 in good health.

Turning to this clonotype: Given the absence of the conserved phenylalanine or tryptophan at the CDR3 end, a read error is likely. This chain's CDR3 is CASSPDGYTYEQYC. The DNA for the CDR3 is TGCGCCAGCAGCCCGGACGGGTACACCTACGAGCAGTACTGC. The chain carries TRBV5-5 and TRBJ2-7; D is ambiguous. The germline CDR1 and CDR2 sequences are SGHKS and YYEKEE (reference sequence). The CDR3 contains 14 residues.

This chain joins TRBV12-3 or TRBV12-4 and TRBJ1-5; TRBD1 might be the D (5 bases). The CDR3 consists of 16 residues. V was trimmed by 6 bases and J by 3 bases, leaving 18 bases between them. The CDR3, as DNA: TGTGCCAGCAGCCCGCCGGGGGGTTCGCCCAATCAGCCCCAGCATTTT. This translates into CASSPPGGSPNQPQHF.

The chain uses TRBV5-1 and TRBJ2-3, with D possibly called TRBD1 or TRBD2 (5 bases each). Trimming pared 2 bases from V and 1 base from J, leaving 17 bases between. This CDR3 region has 17 residues. CDR1 is SGHRS and CDR2 is YFSETQ in the germline V gene. The CDR3 coding sequence is TGCGCCAGCAGCTTCGACGACAGCGGTTCCGGCACAGATACGCAGTATTTT. It specifies CASSFDDSGSGTDTQYF.

The J gene is TRBJ1-4, the V gene TRBV12-3 or TRBV12-4; D not certain. V lost 6 bases and J 2 bases, leaving 13 bases between the germline ends. The CDR3 spans 15 residues. The CDR3 loop reads CASRYEEGTNEKLFF. For the CDR3, the DNA is TGTGCCAGCAGGTACGAAGAGGGCACTAATGAAAAACTGTTTTTT.

This clonotype was observed many times. The chain couples TRBV28 to TRBJ2-5, with 7 bases identical to TRBD2. Germline V gives CDR1 MDHEN, CDR2 SYDVKM. There are 13 residues in the CDR3. Unmatched junction bases numbered 5, after V lost 7 bases and J lost 3 bases. The CDR3 DNA reads TGTGCCAGCATGTTTACTAGCGAAGAGACCCAGTACTTC. Its protein product is CASMFTSEETQYF. Variable domain in full (rest from reference TRBV28 and TRBJ2-5): DVKVTQSSRYLVKRTGEKVFLECVQDMDHENMFWYRQDPGLGLRLIYFSYDVKMKEKGDIPEGYSVSREKKERFSLILESASTNQTSMYLCASMFTSEETQYFGPGTRLLVL.

The sample holds many counts of this clonotype. This chain links TRBV7-6 with TRBJ2-7, with D tentatively TRBD1 (5 bases). The V and J ends lost 7 bases and 1 base respectively, with 11 bases between them. This CDR3 spans 13 amino acids. Germline V gene data show CDR1 as SGHVS and CDR2 as FNYEAQ. CDR3: CASIGANSYEQYF. CDR3 DNA: TGTGCCAGCATTGGGGCCAATTCCTACGAGCAGTACTTC.

This clonotype turned up a few times. The junction departs from the called germline gene at one end, perhaps through a read error. The chain combines TRBV3-1 with TRBJ1-2, with D hard to call. The CDR3 length is 14 residues. Germline values: CDR1 LGHDT, CDR2 YNNKEL (reference sequence). In DNA, the CDR3 is TGTGCCGGCAGCCAATTCTCGAGGAACTATGGCTACACCTTC. This encodes CAGSQFSRNYGYTF.

This chain links TRBV12-3 or TRBV12-4 with TRBJ1-1, with D unresolved. Trimming took off 7 bases at V and 1 base at J, with 13 bases between the two ends. The CDR3 length is 14 residues. CDR3: CASTHQLANTEAFF. The CDR3 DNA is TGTGCCAGCACCCACCAACTAGCGAACACTGAAGCTTTCTTT.

This clonotype was seen many times. V gene TRBV5-1 combines with J gene TRBJ2-3; D is possibly TRBD2 (5 bases). The V end lost 0 bases, the J end lost 4 bases, and 9 bases lay between the germline ends. The CDR3 sequence is 14 residues long. The germline CDR1 and CDR2 sequences are SGHRS and YFSETQ. In nucleotides, the CDR3 is TGCGCCAGCAGCTTGGGTGGGAGTTCAGATACGCAGTATTTT. Translated, it gives CASSLGGSSDTQYF.

The V call is TRBV29-1, the J call TRBJ2-3; 9 bases line up with TRBD1. V was clipped by 7 bases and J by 2 bases; unmatched bases: 4. Germline V gene sequence: CDR1 SQVTM, CDR2 ANQGSEA. The CDR3 extends over 13 amino acids. The CDR3 loop is CSAGQGSTDTQYF. In DNA form, the CDR3 reads TGCAGCGCTGGACAGGGGTCCACAGATACGCAGTATTTT.

In its sample, this clonotype was seen a few times. The CDR3 is CSATVRGTRPYEQYF. The CDR3 DNA sequence: TGCAGTGCGACCGTTAGGGGGACTAGGCCCTACGAGCAGTACTTC. The rearrangement uses TRBV20-1 and TRBJ2-7, with TRBD2 identical over 8 bases. CDR1 DFQATT and CDR2 SNEGSKA come from the germline V gene (reference sequence). This CDR3 region has 15 residues. The trim removed 6 bases at V and 2 bases at J, leaving 12 bases unmatched.

Worth noting for this clonotype: Lacking the conserved final phenylalanine or tryptophan, this CDR3 likely reflects a read error. This chain uses TRBV20-1 with TRBJ2-5; 11 nucleotides agree with TRBD2. The length of the CDR3 is 16 residues. Germline CDR1 reads DFQATT; CDR2 reads SNEGSKA (reference sequence). V dropped 5 bases and J dropped 4; count of bases not matched to a gene: 12. CDR3 in DNA: TGCAGTGCTCGACTAGCGGGGAAGGGAGGGCGAGAGACCCAGTACTTA. This translates into CSARLAGKGGRETQYL.

V is TRBV20-1 and J is TRBJ2-1; 8 positions agree with TRBD2. The CDR3 consists of 19 residues. Germline assignment: CDR1 DFQATT and CDR2 SNEGSKA (reference sequence). V lost 0 bases to trimming and J lost 3 bases; unmatched junction nucleotides: 16. As DNA, the CDR3 is TGCAGTGCTAGAGATTGGGGGAAGGGGTCCGGGACTAGCTACAATGAGCAGTTCTTC. It yields the protein CSARDWGKGSGTSYNEQFF.